These 4 T cell receptor beta chains were all obtained from the same sample, sequenced in a study of early T cells in non-severe SARS-CoV-2 infection. TCRdb recomputed calls from the 5' RACE reads with MiXCR, one row per CDR3 protein. The repertoire consists of 65,000 to 85,000 distinct CDR3 sequences, with 9.5% to 13% occurring once and the leading ten covering 3% to 4%. Sequencing was done on a sample of whole blood. The receptors were gathered from an adult who was a healthcare worker with PCR-confirmed SARS-CoV-2 infection or an uninfected control (not recorded which).

In this sample, this clonotype turned up many times. This chain connects TRBV7-3 to TRBJ2-7, with D possibly being TRBD2 (5 bases). V lost 5 bases, J lost 4 bases, and 18 bases lay in between. Per germline, CDR1 SGHTA and CDR2 FQGTGA. The CDR3 consists of 15 residues. The CDR3 protein is CASSLEVAGGYEQYF. The CDR3 nucleotides read TGTGCCAGCAGCCTCGAGGTAGCAGGCGGGTACGAGCAGTACTTC.

This clonotype was seen at least ten times. The V gene is TRBV6-2 or TRBV6-3, the J gene TRBJ1-5, with no clear D. Germline lookup yields CDR1 MNHEY and CDR2 SVGEGT. The CDR3 is 12 amino acids. The V gene lost 8 bases and the J gene lost 1 base, with 6 bases spanning the gap. The CDR3 is CASARSNQPQHF. The DNA for the CDR3 is TGTGCCAGCGCCCGGAGCAATCAGCCCCAGCATTTT.

V is TRBV29-1 and J is TRBJ2-7; 8 bases align to TRBD2. V shed 7 bases, J shed 0 bases, and the junction held 5 bases outside the gene matches. This CDR3 is built from 13 residues. Per germline, CDR1 SQVTM and CDR2 ANQGSEA. In nucleotides, the CDR3 is TGCAGCGCGACTAGCGTGAGCTCCTACGAGCAGTACTTC. Encoded protein: CSATSVSSYEQYF.

The chain links TRBV4-1 to TRBJ2-2; 7 bases map to TRBD2. Looked up from germline, CDR1 is MGHRA and CDR2 is YSYEKL. J gave up 3 bases and V 4 bases, and 5 bases lay outside the gene matches. The CDR3 has 15 amino acids. The CDR3 sequence is CASSRGRGDTGELFF. CDR3 nucleotides: TGCGCCAGCAGCCGAGGGAGGGGCGACACCGGGGAGCTGTTTTTT.